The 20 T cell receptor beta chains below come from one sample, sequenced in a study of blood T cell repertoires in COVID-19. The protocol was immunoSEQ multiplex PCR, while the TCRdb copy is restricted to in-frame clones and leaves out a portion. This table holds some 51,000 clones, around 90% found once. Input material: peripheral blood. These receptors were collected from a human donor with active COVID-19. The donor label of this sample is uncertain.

Here the CDR3 reads CSVGAEQYF. The DNA for the CDR3 is TGCAGCGTTGGGGCAGAACAGTACTTC. The chain has TRBV29-1 and TRBJ2-5; D gene unclear. Per germline, CDR1 SQVTM and CDR2 ANQGSEA. The CDR3 is made up of 9 amino acids. V was clipped by 4 bases and J by 11 bases, with 8 bases between them.

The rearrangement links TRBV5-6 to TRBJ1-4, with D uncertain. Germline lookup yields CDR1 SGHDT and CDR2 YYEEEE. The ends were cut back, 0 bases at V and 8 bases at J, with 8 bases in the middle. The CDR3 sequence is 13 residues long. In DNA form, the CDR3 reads TGTGCCAGCAGCTTGGGGGGAGGAGAAAAACTGTTTTTT. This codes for CASSLGGGEKLFF.

The CDR3 region is CSASGWGGSNQPQHF. The DNA of the CDR3 is TGCAGTGCTAGTGGTTGGGGAGGAAGCAATCAGCCCCAGCATTTT. This chain uses TRBV20-1 with TRBJ1-5; D gene unclear. CDR1 and CDR2 (germline): DFQATT, SNEGSKA (reference sequence). This CDR3 contains 15 residues. V was cut by 3 bases and J by 1 base, with 13 bases left in between.

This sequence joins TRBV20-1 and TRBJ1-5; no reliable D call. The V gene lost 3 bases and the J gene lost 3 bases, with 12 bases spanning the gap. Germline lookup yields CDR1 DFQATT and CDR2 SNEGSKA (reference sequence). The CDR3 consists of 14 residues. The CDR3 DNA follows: TGCAGTGCTAGTTCGGGATCTAACAATCAGCCCCAGCATTTT. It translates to CSASSGSNNQPQHF.

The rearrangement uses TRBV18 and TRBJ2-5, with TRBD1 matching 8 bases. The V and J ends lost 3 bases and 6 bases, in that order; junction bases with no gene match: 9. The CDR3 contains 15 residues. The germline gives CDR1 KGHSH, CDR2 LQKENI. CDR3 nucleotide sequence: TGTGCCAGCTCACCCCAGGGGGCGCCCCCGAAGACCCAGTACTTC. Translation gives CASSPQGAPPKTQYF.

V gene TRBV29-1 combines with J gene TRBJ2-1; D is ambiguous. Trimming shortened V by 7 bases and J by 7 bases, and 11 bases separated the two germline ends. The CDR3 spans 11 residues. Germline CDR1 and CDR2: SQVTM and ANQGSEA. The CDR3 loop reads CSAYLGNEQFF. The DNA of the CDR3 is TGCAGCGCTTACCTAGGAAATGAGCAGTTCTTC.

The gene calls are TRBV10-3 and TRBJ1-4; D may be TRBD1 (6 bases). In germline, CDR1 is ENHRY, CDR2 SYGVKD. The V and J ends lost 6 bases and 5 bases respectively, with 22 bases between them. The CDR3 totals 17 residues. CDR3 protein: CAISDRPGHAENEKLFF. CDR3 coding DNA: TGTGCCATCAGCGACAGACCGGGACACGCAGAAAATGAAAAACTGTTTTTT.

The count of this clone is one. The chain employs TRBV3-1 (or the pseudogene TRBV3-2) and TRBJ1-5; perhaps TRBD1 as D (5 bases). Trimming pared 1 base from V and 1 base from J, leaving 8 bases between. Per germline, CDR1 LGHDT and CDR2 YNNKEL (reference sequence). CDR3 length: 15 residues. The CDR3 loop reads CASSQGGGSNQPQHF. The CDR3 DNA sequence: TGTGCCAGCAGCCAAGGGGGGGGAAGCAATCAGCCCCAGCATTTT.

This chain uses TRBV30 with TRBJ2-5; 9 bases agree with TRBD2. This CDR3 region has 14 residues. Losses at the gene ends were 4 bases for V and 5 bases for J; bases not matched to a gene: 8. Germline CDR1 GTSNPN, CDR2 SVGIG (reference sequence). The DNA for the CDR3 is TGTGCCTGGACTAGCGGGAATCTTATGGAGACCCAGTACTTC. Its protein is CAWTSGNLMETQYF.

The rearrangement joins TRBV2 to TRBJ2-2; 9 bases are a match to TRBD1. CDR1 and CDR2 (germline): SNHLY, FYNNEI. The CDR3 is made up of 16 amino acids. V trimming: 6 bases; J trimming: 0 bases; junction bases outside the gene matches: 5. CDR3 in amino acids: CASSPGQGANTGELFF. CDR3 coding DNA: TGTGCCAGCAGCCCGGGACAGGGAGCGAACACCGGGGAGCTGTTTTTT.

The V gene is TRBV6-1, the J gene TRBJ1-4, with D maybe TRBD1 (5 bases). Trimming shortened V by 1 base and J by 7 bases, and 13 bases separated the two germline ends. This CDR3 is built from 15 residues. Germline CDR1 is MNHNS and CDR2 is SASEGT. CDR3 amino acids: CASSEDAGGGEKLFF. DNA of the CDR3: TGTGCCAGCAGTGAAGATGCGGGGGGTGGTGAAAAACTGTTTTTT.

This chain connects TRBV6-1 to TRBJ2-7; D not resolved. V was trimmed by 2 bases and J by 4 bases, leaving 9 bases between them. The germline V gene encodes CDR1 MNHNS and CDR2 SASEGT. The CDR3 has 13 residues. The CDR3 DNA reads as TGTGCCAGCAGTGAACTGCGCGGTTACGAGCAGTACTTC. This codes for CASSELRGYEQYF.

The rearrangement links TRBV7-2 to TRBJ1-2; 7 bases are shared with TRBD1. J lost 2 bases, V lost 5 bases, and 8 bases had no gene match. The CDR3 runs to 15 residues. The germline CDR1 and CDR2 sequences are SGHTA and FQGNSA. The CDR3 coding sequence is TGTGCCAGCAGCCTGTTTACAGGGGTGAACTATGGCTACACCTTC. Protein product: CASSLFTGVNYGYTF.

CDR3 sequence: CASSLALREQYF. Here the CDR3 DNA reads TGTGCCAGCAGTTTAGCCCTGCGCGAGCAGTACTTC. V usage is TRBV12-3 or TRBV12-4 and J usage is TRBJ2-7; D call uncertain. V was cut by 0 bases and J by 6 bases, with 6 bases left in between. The CDR3 sequence is 12 residues long.

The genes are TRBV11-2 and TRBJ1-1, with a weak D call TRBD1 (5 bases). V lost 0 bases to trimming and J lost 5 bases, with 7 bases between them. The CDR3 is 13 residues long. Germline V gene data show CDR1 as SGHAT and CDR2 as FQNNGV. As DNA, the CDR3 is TGTGCCAGCAGCTTAGACGGGGGAACTGAAGCTTTCTTT. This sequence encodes CASSLDGGTEAFF. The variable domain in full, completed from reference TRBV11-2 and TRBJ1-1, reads EAGVAQSPRYKIIEKRQSVAFWCNPISGHATLYWYQQILGQGPKLLIQFQNNGVVDDSQLPKDRFSAERLKGVDSTLKIQPAKLEDSAVYLCASSLDGGTEAFFGQGTRLTVV.

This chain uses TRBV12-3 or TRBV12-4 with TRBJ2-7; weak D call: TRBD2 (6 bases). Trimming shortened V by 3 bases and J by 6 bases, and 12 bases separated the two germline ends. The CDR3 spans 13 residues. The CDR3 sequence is CASSFWGDGEQYF. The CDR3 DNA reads TGTGCCAGCAGTTTTTGGGGGGACGGCGAGCAGTACTTC.

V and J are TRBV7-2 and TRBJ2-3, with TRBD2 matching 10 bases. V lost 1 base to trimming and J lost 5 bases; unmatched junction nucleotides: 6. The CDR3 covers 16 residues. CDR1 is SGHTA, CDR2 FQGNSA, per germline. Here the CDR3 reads CASSLGGAGGQDTQYF. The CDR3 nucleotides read TGTGCCAGCAGCTTAGGGGGAGCGGGGGGGCAAGATACGCAGTATTTT.

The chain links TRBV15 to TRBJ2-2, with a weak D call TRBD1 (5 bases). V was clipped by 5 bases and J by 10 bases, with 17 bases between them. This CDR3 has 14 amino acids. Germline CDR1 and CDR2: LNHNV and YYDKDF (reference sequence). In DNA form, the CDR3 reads TGTGCCACCAGCGACAGATCCGCCACCCTGGAGCTGTTTTTT. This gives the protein CATSDRSATLELFF.

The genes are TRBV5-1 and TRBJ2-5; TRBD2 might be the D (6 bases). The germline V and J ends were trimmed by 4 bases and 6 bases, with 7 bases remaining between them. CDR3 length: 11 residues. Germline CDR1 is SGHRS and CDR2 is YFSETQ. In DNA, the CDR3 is TGCGCCAGCAGCGGGGGGAAGACCCAGTACTTC. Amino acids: CASSGGKTQYF.

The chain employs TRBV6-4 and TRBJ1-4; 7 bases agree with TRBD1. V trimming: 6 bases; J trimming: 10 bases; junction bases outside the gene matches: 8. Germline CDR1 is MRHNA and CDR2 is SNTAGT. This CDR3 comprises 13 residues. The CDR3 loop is CASSSQGGGKLFF. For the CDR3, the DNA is TGTGCCAGCAGCTCCCAGGGGGGAGGAAAACTGTTTTTT.